One and the same sample provided the 29 T cell receptor beta chains below, sequenced in a study of blood T cell repertoires in COVID-19. Assay: immunoSEQ multiplex PCR; the TCRdb copy retains only in-frame clones and omits some. The sample has around 100,000 clones; over 80% are singletons. The material sequenced was peripheral blood. Receptor source: a woman in her seventies with acute or convalescent COVID-19.

This sequence joins TRBV10-3 and TRBJ2-7; 8 bases are shared with TRBD1. The CDR3 is made up of 15 amino acids. With 4 bases clipped from V and 6 bases from J, the junction kept 11 bases outside the gene matches. The germline CDR1 and CDR2 sequences are ENHRY and SYGVKD. Written as DNA, the CDR3 is TGTGCCATCAGTGGGGCGACAGGGGACATCGCCGAGCAGTACTTC. Its translation: CAISGATGDIAEQYF.

V and J are TRBV19 and TRBJ1-1, with D hard to call. The CDR3 spans 15 residues. Germline CDR1 LNHDA, CDR2 SQIVND (reference sequence). V gave up 4 bases and J gave up 2 bases, with 14 bases separating them. The CDR3 spells CASSRRSSYNTEAFF. In DNA form, the CDR3 reads TGTGCCAGTAGTAGGAGGTCGTCTTATAACACTGAAGCTTTCTTT.

This clone showed up many times. The rearrangement links TRBV7-7 to TRBJ1-2, with D possibly being TRBD1 (6 bases). The V gene's germline CDR1 is SSHAT and CDR2 FNYEAQ (reference sequence). CDR3 length: 15 residues. Trimming pared 5 bases from V and 5 bases from J, leaving 18 bases between. The CDR3 region is CASSPLGTRTYGYTF. The CDR3 nucleotides read TGTGCCAGCAGCCCACTAGGGACACGGACATATGGCTACACCTTC.

The gene calls are TRBV29-1 and TRBJ2-7; D not resolved. Trimming pared 7 bases from V and 2 bases from J, leaving 9 bases between. This CDR3 comprises 11 residues. Looked up from germline, CDR1 is SQVTM and CDR2 is ANQGSEA. CDR3 loop: CSATVAYEQYF. The CDR3 DNA reads as TGCAGCGCTACGGTCGCCTACGAGCAGTACTTC.

The chain has TRBV6-5 and TRBJ2-7; 7 bases line up with TRBD2. V was pared by 11 bases and J by 2 bases, with 12 bases of the junction left unmatched. The CDR3 is 14 amino acids. Germline V gene sequence: CDR1 MNHEY, CDR2 SVGAGI. The CDR3 loop is CAVGASGLPYEQYF. DNA of the CDR3: TGTGCCGTAGGGGCTAGCGGACTCCCCTACGAGCAGTACTTC.

The chain is built from TRBV10-2 and TRBJ2-7, with TRBD2 matching over 14 bases. CDR3 size: 17 residues. Per the germline V gene, CDR1 is WSHSY and CDR2 is SAAADI. V shed 2 bases and J 2 bases; nucleotides not matched to a gene: 5. The CDR3 protein is CASSERRTSGGTYEQYF. The DNA of the CDR3 is TGCGCCAGCAGTGAGCGCCGGACTAGCGGGGGGACCTACGAGCAGTACTTC.

This chain uses TRBV6-4 with TRBJ2-7; tentative D call: TRBD2 (6 bases). V gave up 7 bases and J gave up 7 bases, with 17 bases separating them. The CDR3 length is 13 residues. In germline, CDR1 is MRHNA, CDR2 SNTAGT. CDR3 sequence reads: CASTAGWAGEQYF. The CDR3 DNA sequence: TGTGCCAGCACTGCGGGGTGGGCCGGGGAGCAGTACTTC.

The chain uses TRBV3-1 (or the pseudogene TRBV3-2) and TRBJ1-2; 9 bases are shared with TRBD1. CDR1 LGHDT and CDR2 YNNKEL come from the germline V gene (reference sequence). With 4 bases clipped from V and 5 bases from J, the junction kept 5 bases outside the gene matches. The CDR3 length is 14 residues. The CDR3 loop is CASSLGQGIYGYTF. The CDR3, as DNA: TGTGCCAGCAGCCTCGGACAGGGGATATATGGCTACACCTTC.

The chain couples TRBV4-1 to TRBJ1-1; D is perhaps TRBD1 (6 bases). CDR3 size: 17 residues. V was clipped by 2 bases and J by 0 bases, with 16 bases between them. Germline V gene data show CDR1 as MGHRA and CDR2 as YSYEKL. The CDR3 sequence: CASSQPWTDNLNTEAFF. The CDR3 coding sequence is TGCGCCAGCAGCCAACCGTGGACAGATAACCTGAACACTGAAGCTTTCTTT.

The V gene is TRBV3-1 (or the pseudogene TRBV3-2), the J gene TRBJ1-1; TRBD1 is a possible D gene (5 bases). CDR3 length: 13 amino acids. V lost 4 bases to trimming and J lost 4 bases, with 10 bases between them. Germline CDR1 and CDR2: LGHDT and YNNKEL (reference sequence). The CDR3 DNA sequence: TGTGCCAGCAGCCCCGGGGGGGGCACTGAAGCTTTCTTT. Translation: CASSPGGGTEAFF.

This clone was recorded only once. The chain carries TRBV5-1 and TRBJ2-7; D perhaps matches TRBD2 (5 bases). V was shortened by 0 bases and J by 4 bases, with 11 bases between the two germline ends. The CDR3 is 14 amino acids. Germline V gives CDR1 SGHRS, CDR2 YFSETQ. CDR3 in DNA: TGCGCCAGCAGCTTGGAGACTATCTCGTACGAGCAGTACTTC. Its translation is CASSLETISYEQYF.

The V call is TRBV12-3 or TRBV12-4, the J call TRBJ2-7; TRBD1 agrees at 7 bases. V gave up 6 bases and J gave up 7 bases; unmatched junction bases: 6. This CDR3 region has 12 residues. The CDR3 reads CASSPTGIEQYF. DNA for the CDR3: TGTGCCAGCAGCCCGACAGGGATTGAGCAGTACTTC.

The gene calls are TRBV6-5 and TRBJ1-6; 7 bases match TRBD1. V lost 11 bases, J lost 6 bases, and 10 bases stayed unmatched. The CDR3 has 14 residues. Germline CDR1 reads MNHEY; CDR2 reads SVGAGI. Written as DNA, the CDR3 is TGTGCCGGTGCCCCCGGGACAGTTAATTCACCCCTCCACTTT. It yields the protein CAGAPGTVNSPLHF.

This clone was picked up a small number of times. V gene TRBV3-1 (or the pseudogene TRBV3-2) combines with J gene TRBJ1-1, with TRBD1 matching over 7 bases. Trimming cost V 4 bases and J 0 bases; bases outside gene matches: 5. The CDR3 spans 15 residues. Looked up from germline, CDR1 is LGHDT and CDR2 is YNNKEL (reference sequence). CDR3 sequence: CASSPTGQLNTEAFF. The CDR3 bases are TGTGCCAGCAGCCCAACGGGACAGTTGAACACTGAAGCTTTCTTT.

A single count supports this clone. V usage is TRBV19 and J usage is TRBJ1-1, with no clear D. CDR3 length: 16 amino acids. Trimming took 5 bases from V and 1 from J, leaving 17 bases between them. The germline V gene encodes CDR1 LNHDA and CDR2 SQIVND (reference sequence). The CDR3 region has the DNA TGTGCCAGTAGTCCCCGGACTGGGCGGGGGAACACTGAAGCTTTCTTT. Amino acids: CASSPRTGRGNTEAFF.

The V call is TRBV7-9, the J call TRBJ2-3; the match to TRBD2 covers 11 bases. Trimming removed 5 bases from V and 2 bases from J; junction bases left unmatched: 3. This CDR3 contains 15 residues. Per the germline V gene, CDR1 is SEHNR and CDR2 is FQNEAQ (reference sequence). The CDR3 protein is CASSISGRDTDTQYF. The CDR3 DNA is TGTGCCAGCAGCATTAGCGGGAGGGACACAGATACGCAGTATTTT.

CDR3 sequence: CASSGRGAAYGYTF. Written as DNA, the CDR3 is TGTGCCAGCAGCGGGCGGGGGGCTGCCTATGGCTACACCTTC. The V call is TRBV5-6, the J call TRBJ1-2; weak D call: TRBD1 (6 bases). The CDR3 consists of 14 residues. Per the germline V gene, CDR1 is SGHDT and CDR2 is YYEEEE. Trimming removed 4 bases from V and 4 bases from J, with 14 bases in between.

The V gene is TRBV6-2 or TRBV6-3, the J gene TRBJ1-2; D is possibly TRBD1 (5 bases). Germline lookup yields CDR1 MNHEY and CDR2 SVGEGT. This CDR3 is built from 12 residues. Trimming removed 2 bases at V and 8 bases at J, with 9 bases between. This CDR3 reads CASSYGGYGYTF. DNA of the CDR3: TGTGCCAGCAGTTACGGGGGGTACGGCTACACCTTC.

The genes are TRBV28 and TRBJ1-1, with D possibly matching TRBD1 (5 bases). The CDR3 is 15 amino acids. Trimming shortened V by 6 bases and J by 0 bases, and 14 bases separated the two germline ends. Germline V CDR1 and CDR2: MDHEN, SYDVKM. In nucleotides, the CDR3 is TGTGCCAGCAGCTCCGACAGCAACATGAACACTGAAGCTTTCTTT. Translation: CASSSDSNMNTEAFF.

This chain connects TRBV5-1 to TRBJ1-1, with a tentative D call TRBD1 (6 bases). Looked up from germline, CDR1 is SGHRS and CDR2 is YFSETQ. The CDR3 covers 13 residues. V was trimmed by 7 bases and J by 1 base, leaving 11 bases between them. This chain's CDR3 is CASRQEPNTEAFF. The DNA for the CDR3 is TGCGCCAGCCGACAGGAACCGAACACTGAAGCTTTCTTT.

This clone was counted a single time. This sequence joins TRBV2 and TRBJ2-3, with 7 bases that match TRBD2. There are 13 residues in the CDR3. Germline V lookup: CDR1 SNHLY, CDR2 FYNNEI. With 4 bases clipped from V and 2 bases from J, the junction kept 0 bases outside the gene matches. CDR3 bases: TGTGCCAGCAGTGGGGACTACACAGATACGCAGTATTTT. This sequence encodes CASSGDYTDTQYF. The full variable domain, rest sourced from reference TRBV2 and TRBJ2-3, is EPEVTQTPSHQVTQMGQEVILRCVPISNHLYFYWYRQILGQKVEFLVSFYNNEISEKSEIFDDQFSVERPDGSNFTLKIRSTKLEDSAMYFCASSGDYTDTQYFGPGTRLTVL.

This chain links TRBV29-1 with TRBJ2-7, with D unresolved. V lost 6 bases, J lost 3 bases, and 9 bases lay in between. CDR1 is SQVTM, CDR2 ANQGSEA, per germline. There are 11 residues in the CDR3. Written as DNA, the CDR3 is TGCAGCGTGATCCAGGTCTACGAGCAGTACTTC. This sequence encodes CSVIQVYEQYF.

The CDR3 spells CASSDDGTGIYEQYF. The CDR3 DNA is TGTGCCAGCAGTGACGATGGGACAGGAATTTACGAGCAGTACTTC. V usage is TRBV2 and J usage is TRBJ2-7, with 8 bases aligning to TRBD1. The ends lost 3 bases at V and 4 bases at J; junction bases unmatched: 8. CDR1 and CDR2 (germline): SNHLY, FYNNEI. There are 15 residues in the CDR3.

The CDR3 nucleotides read TGCGCCAGCAATCTAGCGGGAGGCTACAATGAGCAGTTCTTC. Amino acids: CASNLAGGYNEQFF. The V and J genes are TRBV10-2 and TRBJ2-1; TRBD2 matches at 11 bases. This CDR3 has 14 amino acids. With V trimmed by 7 bases and J by 3 bases, 2 bases remained unmatched. The V gene's germline CDR1 is WSHSY and CDR2 SAAADI.

The CDR3 reads CASSPGGRRGYTF. CDR3 coding DNA: TGTGCCAGCAGCCCCGGGGGGCGCAGGGGCTACACCTTC. The chain links TRBV3-1 (or the pseudogene TRBV3-2) to TRBJ1-2, with a tentative D call TRBD1 (6 bases). The germline V gene has CDR1 LGHDT and CDR2 YNNKEL (reference sequence). This CDR3 region has 13 residues. V was clipped by 4 bases and J by 8 bases, with 14 bases between them.

This sequence joins TRBV11-2 and TRBJ2-3; 8 positions agree with TRBD1. CDR1 is SGHAT and CDR2 is FQNNGV in the germline V gene. V was clipped by 5 bases and J by 11 bases; unmatched bases: 9. The CDR3 sequence is 13 residues long. Here the CDR3 reads CASSRIPGQEQYF. DNA of the CDR3: TGTGCCAGCAGCCGTATACCGGGACAGGAGCAGTATTTT. Drawing the rest from reference TRBV11-2 and TRBJ2-3, the complete variable domain is EAGVAQSPRYKIIEKRQSVAFWCNPISGHATLYWYQQILGQGPKLLIQFQNNGVVDDSQLPKDRFSAERLKGVDSTLKIQPAKLEDSAVYLCASSRIPGQEQYFGPGTRLTVL.

J is TRBJ2-7 and V is TRBV11-2, with 13 nucleotides matching TRBD2. V lost 5 bases and J lost 3; bases outside the gene matches: 7. Germline V gene lookup returns CDR1 SGHAT and CDR2 FQNNGV. CDR3 length: 16 amino acids. The DNA of the CDR3 is TGTGCCAGCAGCCGGACTAGCGGGAGCATGGGCTACGAGCAGTACTTC. This codes for CASSRTSGSMGYEQYF.

This clone has just a few counts. The chain links TRBV13 to TRBJ2-3; D uncertain. Germline V gene data show CDR1 as PRHDT and CDR2 as FYEKMQ (reference sequence). The CDR3 is 15 amino acids. Trimming took off 0 bases at V and 4 bases at J, with 11 bases between the two ends. In DNA, the CDR3 is TGTGCCAGCAGCTTAGGCCTACCCAGGTCAGATACGCAGTATTTT. It specifies CASSLGLPRSDTQYF.

V gene TRBV5-8 combines with J gene TRBJ2-5; D is possibly TRBD1 (6 bases). The CDR3 length is 15 residues. The V gene's germline CDR1 is SGHTS and CDR2 YDEGEE. Trimming pared 0 bases from V and 2 bases from J, leaving 11 bases between. In nucleotides, the CDR3 is TGTGCCAGCAGCTTGGAGGGACACGATCAAGAGACCCAGTACTTC. It yields the protein CASSLEGHDQETQYF.